This record concerns one TCR beta chain sequence. What it recognizes is unknown. These data originate in a study of T cells after yellow fever vaccination. Study summary: Preparing low-cell-number fractions relied on SMART-Seq v4 Ultra Low Input. Whole-study findings and limits: Overall, a small share of clonotypes was seen in both CD4 and CD8 compartments. Most clones from primary vaccination resurfaced after the booster (around 95% CD4, over 85% CD8).

This CDR3 is built from 16 residues. Trimming took 0 bases from V and 6 from J, leaving 15 bases between them. Per germline, CDR1 LGHDT and CDR2 YNNKEL (reference sequence). TCRdb reanalysed the 5' RACE reads using MiXCR and keeps one entry per CDR3 protein. The repertoire holds 350,000 to 450,000 distinct CDR3 sequences, with roughly 20% as singletons. The sequencing used PBMCs, collected before the yellow fever booster vaccination. This receptor was obtained from a man aged 18 to 30 who received the YFV17D yellow fever vaccine. The chain links TRBV3-1 to TRBJ1-5, with D possibly TRBD1 on 5 matching bases. The CDR3 sequence is CASSQDTGTRGQPQHF. The DNA of the CDR3 is TGTGCCAGCAGCCAAGATACCGGGACTAGGGGTCAGCCCCAGCATTTT.